The 15 T cell receptor beta chains reported below all come from one sample, sequenced in a study of blood T cell repertoires in COVID-19. The assay was immunoSEQ multiplex PCR, and TCRdb's table has in-frame clones only and misses some. Among about 70,000 clones listed, roughly nine tenths were seen once. Sequencing was performed on peripheral blood. These receptors were collected from a man aged 45 to 65 with active COVID-19.

This rearrangement joins TRBV19 to TRBJ2-1; TRBD2 matches 7 bases. The germline gives CDR1 LNHDA, CDR2 SQIVND (reference sequence). V gave up 8 bases and J gave up 1 base; unmatched junction bases: 8. The CDR3 spans 15 residues. The CDR3 spells CASVVGGGSYNEQFF. CDR3 nucleotide sequence: TGTGCCAGTGTAGTCGGCGGGGGATCCTACAATGAGCAGTTCTTC.

As to this clone: At one boundary the junction diverges from the germline segment, which might be a read error. The chain employs TRBV9 and TRBJ2-3; D ambiguous. The germline V gene encodes CDR1 SGDLS and CDR2 YYNGEE. The CDR3 has 14 amino acids. The CDR3 is CASSVGDSTDTQYF. The CDR3 DNA reads TGTGCCAGCAGCGTAGGTGATAGCACCGATACGCAGTATTTT.

V and J are TRBV5-1 and TRBJ2-7, with a weak D call TRBD1 (6 bases). This CDR3 spans 15 amino acids. V was trimmed by 4 bases and J by 6 bases, leaving 20 bases between them. Germline V gene sequence: CDR1 SGHRS, CDR2 YFSETQ. The CDR3 loop is CASSPQGGQAGEQYF. The CDR3 nucleotides are TGCGCCAGCAGCCCCCAAGGGGGTCAGGCTGGCGAGCAGTACTTC.

This clone was counted a single time. The J gene is TRBJ1-6, the V gene TRBV28; D may be TRBD1 (6 bases). V dropped 5 bases and J dropped 2 bases, with 10 bases sitting between them. Germline V CDR1 and CDR2: MDHEN, SYDVKM. The length of the CDR3 is 15 residues. The CDR3 is CASSATGTYNSPLHF. CDR3 in DNA: TGTGCCAGCAGTGCAACAGGGACCTATAATTCACCCCTCCACTTT.

The chain joins TRBV2 to TRBJ2-3; 8 bases match TRBD2. The CDR3 consists of 13 residues. Unmatched junction bases numbered 3, after V lost 7 bases and J lost 3 bases. CDR1 SNHLY and CDR2 FYNNEI come from the germline V gene. CDR3 nucleotides: TGTGCCAGCAAGGCTAGCGGGACAGATACGCAGTATTTT. The encoded protein is CASKASGTDTQYF. Using reference TRBV2 and TRBJ2-3 for the parts outside the CDR3, the full variable domain is EPEVTQTPSHQVTQMGQEVILRCVPISNHLYFYWYRQILGQKVEFLVSFYNNEISEKSEIFDDQFSVERPDGSNFTLKIRSTKLEDSAMYFCASKASGTDTQYFGPGTRLTVL.

The gene calls are TRBV27 and TRBJ1-5; 9 bases are shared with TRBD1. The CDR3 has 18 residues. J gave up 2 bases and V 8 bases, and 16 bases lay outside the gene matches. Germline V gives CDR1 MNHEY, CDR2 SMNVEV (reference sequence). The DNA for the CDR3 is TGTGCCAGCTGCCACAGAGGGGGACAGGGATGTGGCAATCAGCCCCAGCATTTT. Translation gives CASCHRGGQGCGNQPQHF.

As for this clone: Distinct nucleotide sequences in the sample also encode this CDR3. The chain is built from TRBV20-1 and TRBJ1-1; the D is unclear. This CDR3 spans 11 amino acids. Trimming cost V 0 bases and J 10 bases, with 9 bases left between them. Germline values: CDR1 DFQATT, CDR2 SNEGSKA (reference sequence). CDR3 nucleotide sequence: TGCAGTGCTAGAGATGCGGGTGGAGCTTTCTTT. This codes for CSARDAGGAFF.

This sequence joins TRBV7-2 and TRBJ1-3; D uncertain. V dropped 4 bases and J dropped 0 bases, with 13 bases sitting between them. The germline CDR1 and CDR2 sequences are SGHTA and FQGNSA. The CDR3 covers 16 residues. For the CDR3, the DNA is TGTGCCAGCAGCTCCGGTCAGGTCCGCTCTGGAAACACCATATATTTT. Its protein is CASSSGQVRSGNTIYF.

This clone was found once. The chain couples TRBV7-9 to TRBJ2-2, with 12 bases lining up with TRBD2. V dropped 1 base and J dropped 9; count of bases not matched to a gene: 3. The CDR3 runs 15 residues. Germline V gene data show CDR1 as SEHNR and CDR2 as FQNEAQ (reference sequence). Here the CDR3 reads CASSLGLAGDRELFF. The CDR3 DNA reads as TGTGCCAGCAGCTTAGGACTAGCGGGGGACAGGGAGCTGTTTTTT.

The chain is built from TRBV9 and TRBJ1-4, with 8 bases identical to TRBD1. With V trimmed by 4 bases and J by 5 bases, 7 bases remained unmatched. Germline V CDR1 and CDR2: SGDLS, YYNGEE. CDR3 length equals 15 residues. CDR3 coding DNA: TGTGCCAGCAGCACCGGACAGGGTGGGAATGAAAAACTGTTTTTT. Encoded protein: CASSTGQGGNEKLFF.

The chain carries TRBV7-2 and TRBJ2-1, with 8 bases lining up with TRBD2. Germline V gene lookup returns CDR1 SGHTA and CDR2 FQGNSA. Germline trimming cut 3 bases from V and 7 bases from J; bases unmatched to any gene: 5. The length of the CDR3 is 14 residues. CDR3 region: CASSLTGGRNEQFF. The CDR3 bases are TGTGCCAGCAGCTTGACGGGGGGGCGAAATGAGCAGTTCTTC.

The chain couples TRBV5-6 to TRBJ1-2; D is perhaps TRBD1 (6 bases). With 2 bases removed from V and 5 bases from J, the gap between germline ends came to 16 bases. CDR1 SGHDT and CDR2 YYEEEE come from the germline V gene. The CDR3 is 15 residues long. The CDR3 region has the DNA TGTGCCAGCAGCTTAGAGGCAGGGGAGAGATATGGCTACACCTTC. As protein: CASSLEAGERYGYTF.

The CDR3 protein is CASSLAVRQRNTEAFF. DNA for the CDR3: TGCGCCAGCAGCTTGGCCGTAAGACAGCGGAACACTGAAGCTTTCTTT. V is TRBV5-1 and J is TRBJ1-1, with a weak D call TRBD1 (5 bases). Per the germline V gene, CDR1 is SGHRS and CDR2 is YFSETQ. The CDR3 is 16 residues long. V was cut by 0 bases and J by 1 base, with 13 bases left in between.

The chain links TRBV27 to TRBJ1-5, with D perhaps matching TRBD1 (5 bases). Germline-derived CDR1 and CDR2 are MNHEY and SMNVEV (reference sequence). The CDR3 length is 17 residues. V shed 6 bases and J shed 4 bases, with 22 bases lying between them. The CDR3 loop reads CASSTARRDSPNQPQHF. Written as DNA, the CDR3 is TGTGCCAGCAGCACCGCGCGTCGGGACTCCCCAAATCAGCCCCAGCATTTT.

The chain combines TRBV14 with TRBJ2-1; 14 nucleotides match TRBD2. This CDR3 contains 17 residues. V lost 0 bases and J lost 8; bases outside the gene matches: 6. Germline CDR1 SGHDN, CDR2 FVKESK. This chain's CDR3 is CASSQDDRLAGGHEQFF. DNA of the CDR3: TGTGCCAGCAGCCAAGATGACAGACTAGCGGGGGGGCATGAGCAGTTCTTC.